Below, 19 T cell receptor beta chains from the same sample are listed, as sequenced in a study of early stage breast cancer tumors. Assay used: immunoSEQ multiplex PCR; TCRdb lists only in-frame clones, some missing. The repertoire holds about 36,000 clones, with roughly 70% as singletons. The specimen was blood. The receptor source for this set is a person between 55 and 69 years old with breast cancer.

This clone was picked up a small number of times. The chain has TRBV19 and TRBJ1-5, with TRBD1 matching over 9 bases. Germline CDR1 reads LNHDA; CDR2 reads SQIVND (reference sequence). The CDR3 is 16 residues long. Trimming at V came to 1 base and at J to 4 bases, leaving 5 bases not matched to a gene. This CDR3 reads CASSIAGTGQNQPQHF. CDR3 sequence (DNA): TGTGCCAGTAGTATAGCCGGGACAGGGCAGAATCAGCCCCAGCATTTT.

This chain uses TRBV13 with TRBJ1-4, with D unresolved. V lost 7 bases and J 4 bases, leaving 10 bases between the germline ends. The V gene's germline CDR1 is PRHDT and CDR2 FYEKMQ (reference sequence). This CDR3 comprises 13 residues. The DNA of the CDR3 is TGTGCCAGCAACCTCCGGGGTAATGAAAAACTGTTTTTT. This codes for CASNLRGNEKLFF.

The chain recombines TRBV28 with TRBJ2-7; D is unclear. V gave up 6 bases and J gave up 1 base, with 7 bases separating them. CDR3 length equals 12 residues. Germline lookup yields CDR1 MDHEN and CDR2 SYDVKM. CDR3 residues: CASRGQSYEQYF. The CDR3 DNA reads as TGTGCCAGCAGAGGTCAGTCCTACGAGCAGTACTTC. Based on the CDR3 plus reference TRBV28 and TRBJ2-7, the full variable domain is DVKVTQSSRYLVKRTGEKVFLECVQDMDHENMFWYRQDPGLGLRLIYFSYDVKMKEKGDIPEGYSVSREKKERFSLILESASTNQTSMYLCASRGQSYEQYFGPGTRLTVT.

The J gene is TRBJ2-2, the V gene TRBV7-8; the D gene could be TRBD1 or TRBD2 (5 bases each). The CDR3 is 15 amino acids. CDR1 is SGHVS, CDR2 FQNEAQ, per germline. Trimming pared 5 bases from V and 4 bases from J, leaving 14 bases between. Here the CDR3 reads CASSPSGTITGELFF. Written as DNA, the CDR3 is TGTGCCAGCAGCCCCTCCGGGACCATCACCGGGGAGCTGTTTTTT.

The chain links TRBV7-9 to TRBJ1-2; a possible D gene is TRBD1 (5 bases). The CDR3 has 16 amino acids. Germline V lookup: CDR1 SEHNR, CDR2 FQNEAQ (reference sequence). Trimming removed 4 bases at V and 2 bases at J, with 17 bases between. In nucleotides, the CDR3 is TGTGCCAGCAGCTCCAAGGGGTTTCGGGAAAACTATGGCTACACCTTC. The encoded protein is CASSSKGFRENYGYTF.

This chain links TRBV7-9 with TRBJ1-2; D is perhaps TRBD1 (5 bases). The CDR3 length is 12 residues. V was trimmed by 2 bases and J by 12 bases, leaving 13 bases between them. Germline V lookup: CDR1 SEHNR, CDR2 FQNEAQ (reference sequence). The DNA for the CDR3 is TGTGCCAGCAGCTTACCACAGGTCCCCAACACCTTC. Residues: CASSLPQVPNTF.

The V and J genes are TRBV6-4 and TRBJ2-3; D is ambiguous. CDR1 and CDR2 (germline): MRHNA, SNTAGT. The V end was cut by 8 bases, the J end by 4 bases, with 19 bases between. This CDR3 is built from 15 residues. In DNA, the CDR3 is TGTGCCAGCTCATCGGACGGCCTCGTATCAGATACGCAGTATTTT. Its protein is CASSSDGLVSDTQYF.

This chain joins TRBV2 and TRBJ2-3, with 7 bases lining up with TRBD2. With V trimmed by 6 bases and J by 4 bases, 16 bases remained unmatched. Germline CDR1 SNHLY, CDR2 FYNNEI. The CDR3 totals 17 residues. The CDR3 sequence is CASRKGRTSWASDTQYF. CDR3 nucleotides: TGTGCCAGCAGGAAAGGAAGGACTAGTTGGGCGTCAGATACGCAGTATTTT.

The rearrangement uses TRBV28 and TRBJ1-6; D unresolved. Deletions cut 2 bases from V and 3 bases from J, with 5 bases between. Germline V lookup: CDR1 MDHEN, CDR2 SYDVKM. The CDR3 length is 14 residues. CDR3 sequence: CASSLSNYNSPLHF. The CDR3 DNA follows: TGTGCCAGCAGTTTAAGCAACTATAATTCACCCCTCCACTTT.

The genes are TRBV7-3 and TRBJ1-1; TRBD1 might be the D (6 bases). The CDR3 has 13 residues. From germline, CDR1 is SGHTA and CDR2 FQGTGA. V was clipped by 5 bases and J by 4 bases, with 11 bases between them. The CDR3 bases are TGTGCCAGCAGCATAGGGGGGGCCACTGAAGCTTTCTTT. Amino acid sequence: CASSIGGATEAFF.

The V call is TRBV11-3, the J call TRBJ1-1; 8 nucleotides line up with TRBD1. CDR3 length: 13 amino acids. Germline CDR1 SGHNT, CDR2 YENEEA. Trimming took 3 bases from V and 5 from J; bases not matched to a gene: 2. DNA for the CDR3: TGTGCCAGCAGCTTTGACAGGGGAACTGAAGCTTTCTTT. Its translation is CASSFDRGTEAFF.

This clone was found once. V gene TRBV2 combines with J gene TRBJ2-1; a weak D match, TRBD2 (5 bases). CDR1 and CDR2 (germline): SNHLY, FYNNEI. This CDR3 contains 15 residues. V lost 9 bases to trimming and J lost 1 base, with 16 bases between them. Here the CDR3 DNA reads TGTGCCAGTAGCATTGCACGCGGGTCCTACAATGAGCAGTTCTTC. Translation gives CASSIARGSYNEQFF.

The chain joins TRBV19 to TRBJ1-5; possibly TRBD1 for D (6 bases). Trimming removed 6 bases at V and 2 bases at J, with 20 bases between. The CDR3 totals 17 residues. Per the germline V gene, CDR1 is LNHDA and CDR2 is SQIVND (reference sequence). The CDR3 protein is CASSPSRGRNGNQPQHF. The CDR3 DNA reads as TGTGCCAGTAGCCCGTCGCGGGGGCGGAATGGCAATCAGCCCCAGCATTTT.

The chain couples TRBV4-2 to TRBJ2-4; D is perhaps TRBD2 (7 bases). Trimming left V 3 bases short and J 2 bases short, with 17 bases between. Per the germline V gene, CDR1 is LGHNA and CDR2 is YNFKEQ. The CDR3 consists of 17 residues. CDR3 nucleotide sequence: TGTGCCAGCAGCCATCCCAAGGGAGGGGGGCCCAAAAACATTCAGTACTTC. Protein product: CASSHPKGGGPKNIQYF.

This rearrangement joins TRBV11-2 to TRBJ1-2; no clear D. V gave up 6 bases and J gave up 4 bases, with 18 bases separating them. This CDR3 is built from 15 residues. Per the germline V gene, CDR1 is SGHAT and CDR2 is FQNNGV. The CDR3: CASSEGRVPLYGYTF. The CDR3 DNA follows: TGTGCCAGCAGTGAGGGTCGCGTGCCCCTCTATGGCTACACCTTC.

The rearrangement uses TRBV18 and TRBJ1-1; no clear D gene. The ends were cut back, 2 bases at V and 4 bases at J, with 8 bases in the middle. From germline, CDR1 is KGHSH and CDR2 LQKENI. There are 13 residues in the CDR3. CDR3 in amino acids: CASSPSRGTEAFF. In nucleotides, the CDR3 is TGTGCCAGCTCACCATCTAGAGGCACTGAAGCTTTCTTT.

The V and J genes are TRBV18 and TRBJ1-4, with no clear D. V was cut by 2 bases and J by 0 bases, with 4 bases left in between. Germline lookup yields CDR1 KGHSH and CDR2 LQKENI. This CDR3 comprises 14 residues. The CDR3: CASSPGSTNEKLFF. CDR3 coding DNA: TGTGCCAGCTCACCAGGGTCAACTAATGAAAAACTGTTTTTT.

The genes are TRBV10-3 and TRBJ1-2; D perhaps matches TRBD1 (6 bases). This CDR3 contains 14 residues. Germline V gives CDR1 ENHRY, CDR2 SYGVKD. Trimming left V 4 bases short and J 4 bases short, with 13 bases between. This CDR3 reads CAISGPGQTYGYTF. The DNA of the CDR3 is TGTGCCATCAGTGGACCGGGACAAACCTATGGCTACACCTTC.

The CDR3 DNA reads TGCGCCAGCAGCCCTCGGGCCTCTCTAGCGCAGGGGCCCCAGCATTTT. Amino acid sequence: CASSPRASLAQGPQHF. The J gene is TRBJ1-5, the V gene TRBV4-1, with a tentative D call TRBD1 (5 bases). CDR1 and CDR2 (germline): MGHRA, YSYEKL. The CDR3 totals 16 residues. V lost 4 bases and J 9 bases, leaving 22 bases between the germline ends.